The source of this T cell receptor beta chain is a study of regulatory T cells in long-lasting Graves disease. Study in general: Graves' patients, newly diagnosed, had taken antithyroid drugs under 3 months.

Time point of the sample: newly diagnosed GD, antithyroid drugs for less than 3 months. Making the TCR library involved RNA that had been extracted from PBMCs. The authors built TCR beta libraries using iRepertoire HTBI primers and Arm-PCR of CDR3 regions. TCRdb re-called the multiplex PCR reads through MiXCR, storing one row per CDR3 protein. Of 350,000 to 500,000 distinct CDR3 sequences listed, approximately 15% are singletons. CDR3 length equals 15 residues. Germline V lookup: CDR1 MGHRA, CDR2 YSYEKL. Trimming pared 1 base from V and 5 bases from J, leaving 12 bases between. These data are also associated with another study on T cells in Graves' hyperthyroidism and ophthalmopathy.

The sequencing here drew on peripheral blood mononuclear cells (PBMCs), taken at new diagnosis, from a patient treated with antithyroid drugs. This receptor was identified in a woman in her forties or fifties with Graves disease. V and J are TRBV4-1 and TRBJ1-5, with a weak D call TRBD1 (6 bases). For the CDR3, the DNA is TGCGCCAGCAGCCAAGTAGAGGGGGTAGATCAGCCCCAGCATTTT. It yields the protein CASSQVEGVDQPQHF.